These 17 T cell receptor beta chains were sequenced from one sample in a study of blood T cell repertoires in COVID-19. Produced via immunoSEQ multiplex PCR; TCRdb's table is partial and in-frame only. Among approximately 100,000 clones listed, less than 85% were seen once. The sequenced material came from peripheral blood. These receptors originate from a man older than 75 with acute or convalescent COVID-19.

This chain links TRBV11-2 with TRBJ1-1; possibly TRBD1 for D (5 bases). Trimming took off 0 bases at V and 1 base at J, with 18 bases between the two ends. The germline CDR1 and CDR2 sequences are SGHAT and FQNNGV. The CDR3 loop spans 18 amino acids. The CDR3 DNA reads TGTGCCAGCAGCTTAGAGATGGTTGGATTCAGGGCGAACACTGAAGCTTTCTTT. This encodes CASSLEMVGFRANTEAFF.

J is TRBJ1-3 and V is TRBV6-5; maybe TRBD1 (5 bases). This CDR3 is built from 10 residues. From germline, CDR1 is MNHEY and CDR2 SVGAGI. The CDR3 DNA follows: TGTGCTAGCCGGGGGGACACCATATATTTT. This codes for CASRGDTIYF.

The J gene is TRBJ2-7, the V gene TRBV6-2 or TRBV6-3; 9 bases align to TRBD2. Germline-derived CDR1 and CDR2 are MNHEY and SVGEGT. The CDR3 has 13 residues. Losses at the gene ends were 4 bases for V and 6 bases for J; bases not matched to a gene: 4. DNA for the CDR3: TGTGCCAGCAGTTTTAGCGGGAGCGCCGAGCAGTACTTC. This codes for CASSFSGSAEQYF.

J is TRBJ1-2 and V is TRBV27, with 7 bases fitting TRBD1. V lost 5 bases and J lost 0; bases outside the gene matches: 3. Germline-derived CDR1 and CDR2 are MNHEY and SMNVEV (reference sequence). This CDR3 comprises 14 residues. The CDR3 loop is CASSRGQTNYGYTF. The DNA of the CDR3 is TGTGCCAGCAGTAGGGGACAGACTAACTATGGCTACACCTTC.

This rearrangement joins TRBV5-4 to TRBJ1-6; possibly TRBD1 for D (6 bases). The V gene's germline CDR1 is SGHNT and CDR2 YYREEE (reference sequence). The CDR3 has 17 residues. V gave up 0 bases and J gave up 5 bases, with 15 bases separating them. The CDR3 protein is CASSLAGGALNNSPLHF. The CDR3 coding sequence is TGTGCCAGCAGCTTGGCTGGGGGCGCCCTAAATAATTCACCCCTCCACTTT.

The DNA of the CDR3 is TGTGCCACCAGTGACCGGGCCCCGGGAGGGAGAGGCTACACCTTC. It encodes CATSDRAPGGRGYTF. The rearrangement links TRBV24-1 to TRBJ1-2; no definite D call. The CDR3 loop spans 15 amino acids. Per germline, CDR1 KGHDR and CDR2 SFDVKD. Deletions cut 4 bases from V and 8 bases from J, with 19 bases between.

This chain joins TRBV6-6 and TRBJ2-1; a weak D match, TRBD1 (6 bases). The CDR3 extends over 12 amino acids. V lost 6 bases and J lost 4, with 7 bases in between. CDR1 and CDR2 (germline): MNHNY, SVGAGI (reference sequence). The CDR3 sequence is CASSQGYNEQFF. The CDR3 DNA reads TGTGCCAGCAGCCAGGGGTACAATGAGCAGTTCTTC.

This chain links TRBV7-9 with TRBJ2-4; weak D call: TRBD1 (6 bases). The CDR3 consists of 14 residues. V lost 2 bases to trimming and J lost 3 bases, with 8 bases between them. Germline V gene sequence: CDR1 SEHNR, CDR2 FQNEAQ (reference sequence). The CDR3 protein is CASSLQGNKNIQYF. The CDR3 DNA reads TGTGCCAGCAGCTTACAGGGGAACAAAAACATTCAGTACTTC.

The chain employs TRBV23-1 and TRBJ2-1; the D is unclear. TRBV23-1 has ORF status, its function being uncertain. Deletions cut 11 bases from V and 4 bases from J, with 12 bases between. The CDR3 contains 12 residues. The CDR3: CAFRERYNEQFF. DNA for the CDR3: TGCGCCTTCCGAGAGAGATACAATGAGCAGTTCTTC.

The chain uses TRBV6-6 and TRBJ2-3, with 8 bases matching TRBD2. CDR1 and CDR2 from the germline V gene are MNHNY and SVGAGI (reference sequence). V gave up 5 bases and J gave up 6 bases; unmatched junction bases: 13. There are 16 residues in the CDR3. The CDR3 loop is CASSLAGEPVPDTQYF. DNA of the CDR3: TGTGCCAGCAGTCTAGCGGGTGAGCCCGTCCCCGATACGCAGTATTTT.

The chain carries TRBV24-1 and TRBJ2-7, with TRBD1 matching 9 bases. The J segment lost 0 bases and the V segment lost 5 bases, leaving 4 bases of the junction unmatched. This CDR3 has 15 residues. Germline values: CDR1 KGHDR, CDR2 SFDVKD. The CDR3 nucleotides read TGTGCCACCAGTGCAAGGGGACAGGGCTCCTACGAGCAGTACTTC. Translation gives CATSARGQGSYEQYF.

This chain connects TRBV29-1 to TRBJ2-1, with D hard to call. The CDR3 runs 11 residues. Trimming stripped 3 bases from V and 4 bases from J, with 4 bases between. CDR1 is SQVTM and CDR2 is ANQGSEA in the germline V gene. The CDR3 DNA sequence: TGCAGCGTTGACATTTACAATGAGCAGTTCTTC. Protein: CSVDIYNEQFF.

The chain couples TRBV7-2 to TRBJ2-5; possibly TRBD1 for D (6 bases). The V gene lost 4 bases and the J gene lost 4 bases, with 16 bases spanning the gap. This CDR3 has 15 residues. Looked up from germline, CDR1 is SGHTA and CDR2 is FQGNSA. The DNA of the CDR3 is TGTGCCAGCAGCTCCACAGGGAAGGATCGAGAGACCCAGTACTTC. This encodes CASSSTGKDRETQYF.

The rearrangement links TRBV12-3 or TRBV12-4 to TRBJ2-5, with D possibly TRBD1 on 5 matching bases. V was clipped by 6 bases and J by 7 bases, with 9 bases between them. The CDR3 is 11 residues long. For the CDR3, the DNA is TGTGCCAGCAGCTCAAGGGGGACCCAGTACTTC. As protein: CASSSRGTQYF.

The genes are TRBV6-2 or TRBV6-3 and TRBJ1-2; D is undetermined. The V end was cut by 2 bases, the J end by 0 bases, with 7 bases between. The germline V gene has CDR1 MNHEY and CDR2 SVGEGT. The CDR3 is made up of 14 amino acids. CDR3 protein: CASSYAGSNYGYTF. DNA for the CDR3: TGTGCCAGCAGTTACGCGGGGTCTAACTATGGCTACACCTTC.

The rearrangement joins TRBV5-6 to TRBJ2-5; tentative D call: TRBD2 (5 bases). Germline V gene lookup returns CDR1 SGHDT and CDR2 YYEEEE. V gave up 4 bases and J gave up 5 bases, with 12 bases separating them. The length of the CDR3 is 13 residues. DNA of the CDR3: TGTGCCAGCAGCCCGGCGGGCCGGGAGACCCAGTACTTC. It specifies CASSPAGRETQYF. Full variable domain (outside the CDR3, taken from reference TRBV5-6 and TRBJ2-5): DAGVTQSPTHLIKTRGQQVTLRCSPKSGHDTVSWYQQALGQGPQFIFQYYEEEERQRGNFPDRFSGHQFPNYSSELNVNALLLGDSALYLCASSPAGRETQYFGPGTRLLVL.

This chain connects TRBV28 to TRBJ1-3, with 7 bases lining up with TRBD1. V gave up 4 bases and J gave up 4 bases; unmatched junction bases: 4. Germline assignment: CDR1 MDHEN and CDR2 SYDVKM. CDR3 length equals 14 residues. The CDR3 protein is CASSSSGGGNTIYF. The DNA of the CDR3 is TGTGCCAGCAGTTCTTCAGGGGGAGGAAACACCATATATTTT.